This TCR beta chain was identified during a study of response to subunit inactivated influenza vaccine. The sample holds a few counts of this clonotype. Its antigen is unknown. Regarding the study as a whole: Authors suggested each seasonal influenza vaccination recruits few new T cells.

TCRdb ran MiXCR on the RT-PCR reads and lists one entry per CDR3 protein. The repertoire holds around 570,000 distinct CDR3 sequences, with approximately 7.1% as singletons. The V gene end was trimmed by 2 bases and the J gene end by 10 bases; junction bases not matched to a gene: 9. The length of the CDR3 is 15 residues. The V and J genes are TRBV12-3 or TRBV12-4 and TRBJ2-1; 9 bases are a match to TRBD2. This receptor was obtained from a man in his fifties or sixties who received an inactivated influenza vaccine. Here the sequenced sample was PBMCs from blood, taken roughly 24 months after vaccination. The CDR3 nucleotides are TGTGCCAGCAGTTTACGCGGGGGGGGTGCTGGGGAGCAGTTCTTC. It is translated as CASSLRGGGAGEQFF.